This T cell receptor (beta chain) was profiled in a study of OX40 agonist ivuxolimab in advanced cancers. About the investigation overall: The costimulatory receptor OX40 (CD134) was targeted by ivuxolimab, a fully human IgG2 agonistic monoclonal antibody. Patients were allowed to have had prior anti-PD-1, anti-PD-L1 or anti-CTLA-4 therapy, and approximately 40% of the dose-escalation patients had previously received checkpoint inhibitors. Of the 50 to 55 dose-escalation patients, hepatocellular carcinoma was present in about 20, melanoma in roughly 15, renal cell carcinoma in 9 and head and neck cancer in 9. Intravenous ivuxolimab was administered to patients every 2 weeks at six dose levels: 0.01, 0.1, 0.3, 1.5, 3 and 10 mg/kg. The purpose of peripheral TCRbeta sequencing was to test whether ivuxolimab changed TCR sequence diversity and led to clonal T-cell expansion. Partial responses were achieved by three dose-escalation patients, of whom one had hepatocellular carcinoma and two had cutaneous melanoma. In the dose-escalation cohort, roughly 82% of patients were male, and the mean age was approximately 60 years with a range of about 20 to 80. The paper reports the monotherapy dose-escalation portion (N ≈ 50 patients) of the phase I ivuxolimab trial. Paper-wide results and their limitations: Low levels of normalized T-cell clonal expansion were also shown by some nonresponding patients. At doses of 0.1 to 3.0 mg/kg, clonal expansion of both CD4+ and CD8+ T cells in blood was seen between baseline and week 6. The antigen specificity of the clonally expanded peripheral T cells was not determined. After ivuxolimab, CD8+ T cells had more expanded clones than CD4+ T cells on average. Partial responders in the 0.1-3.0 mg/kg groups had among the lowest normalized peripheral clonal expansion, especially among CD8+ T cells.

Genomic DNA was isolated from the sorted cells so that the TCRbeta CDR3 region could be sequenced. The immunoSEQ Assay was used to sequence the TCRbeta CDR3 regions. Not all clones reach the TCRdb copy of this immuneACCESS table, which keeps in-frame sequences only. Checked studies attribute under half of the gap to unresolved V genes and leave the rest unexplained. The table for this sample lists around 20,000 clones; approximately 80% of them were counted only once. The top ten hold approximately 37% of the sample. About this clone itself: The antigen it binds to is not known. No much larger clone is present one base from it, and per-base qualities are unavailable.

The CDR3 goes from the cysteine to the phenylalanine over 15 residues. CDR3 DNA is the only sequence kept; it has 45 bases, read in frame from the first base. The germline V gene encodes CDR1 KGHSH and CDR2 LQKENI. V is clipped by 3 bases and J by 3 bases, and the sequence between their germline boundaries is 15 bases long. Patients with a history of autoimmune disease or receiving systemic immunosuppression were excluded from the trial. Peripheral blood for TCR sequencing was collected from all dose cohorts at baseline, on cycle 4 day 1, and on cycle 7 day 1. The samples were taken from a phase I, first-in-human, multicenter, open-label dose-escalation trial of ivuxolimab. The trial enrolled adults with locally advanced or metastatic head and neck squamous cell, hepatocellular, melanoma or renal cell carcinoma. Before TCR sequencing, CD4+ and CD8+ T cells were separately sorted from peripheral blood.

The material sequenced was CD4+ or CD8+ T cells sorted from blood, taken in a trial of the OX40 agonist ivuxolimab. Here the chain combines TRBV18 and TRBJ2-7; the D element could tentatively be TRBD1 or TRBD2, as 5 bases agree for each. This receptor was obtained from an adult with an advanced solid tumor such as melanoma, head and neck, liver or kidney cancer. The CDR3 corresponds to CASSPGDLPVYEQYF. The DNA is TGTGCCAGCTCACCGGGGGACCTCCCCGTCTACGAGCAGTACTTC.